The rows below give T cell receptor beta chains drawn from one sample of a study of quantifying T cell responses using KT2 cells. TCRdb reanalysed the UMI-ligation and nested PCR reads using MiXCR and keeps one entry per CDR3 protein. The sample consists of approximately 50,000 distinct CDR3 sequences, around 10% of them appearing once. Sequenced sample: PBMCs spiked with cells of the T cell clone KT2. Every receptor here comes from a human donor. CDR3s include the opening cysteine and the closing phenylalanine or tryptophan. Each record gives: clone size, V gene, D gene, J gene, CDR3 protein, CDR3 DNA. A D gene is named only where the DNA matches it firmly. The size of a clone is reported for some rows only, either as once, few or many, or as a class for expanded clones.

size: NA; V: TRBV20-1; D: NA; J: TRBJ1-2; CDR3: CSAYRPAGGGGYTF; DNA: TGCAGTGCTTACCGCCCGGCGGGGGGCGGTGGCTACACCTTC
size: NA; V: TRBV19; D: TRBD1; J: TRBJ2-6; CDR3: CASSNTGAGANVLTF; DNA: TGTGCCAGTAGCAACACAGGGGCTGGGGCCAACGTCCTGACTTTC
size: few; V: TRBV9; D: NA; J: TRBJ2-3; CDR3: CASSESGLTDTQYF; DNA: TGTGCCAGCAGTGAATCGGGGCTGACAGATACGCAGTATTTT
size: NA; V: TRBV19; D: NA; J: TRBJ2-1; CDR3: CASSIKGESYNEQFF; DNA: TGTGCCAGTAGTATTAAAGGGGAGTCCTACAATGAGCAGTTCTTC
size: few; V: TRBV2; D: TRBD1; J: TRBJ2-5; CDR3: CASSEGLTGVRETQYF; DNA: TGTGCCAGCAGTGAAGGCCTGACAGGGGTTAGGGAGACCCAGTACTTC
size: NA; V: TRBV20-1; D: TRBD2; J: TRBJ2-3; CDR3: CSARVSGRARDTQYF; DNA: TGCAGTGCTAGGGTTAGCGGGAGGGCCAGAGATACGCAGTATTTT
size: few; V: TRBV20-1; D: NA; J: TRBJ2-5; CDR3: CSARDRGARRETQYF; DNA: TGCAGTGCTAGAGATCGAGGGGCGAGGAGGGAGACCCAGTACTTC
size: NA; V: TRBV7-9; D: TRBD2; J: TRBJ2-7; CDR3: CASSLIAAGGPGYEQYF; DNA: TGTGCCAGCAGCTTAATTGCAGCGGGAGGGCCGGGGTACGAGCAGTACTTC
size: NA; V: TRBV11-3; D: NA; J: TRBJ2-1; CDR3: CASKGGNEQFF; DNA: TGTGCCAGCAAGGGGGGCAATGAGCAGTTCTTC
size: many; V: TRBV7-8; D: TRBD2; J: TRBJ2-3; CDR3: CASSLGASGSTDTQYF; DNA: TGTGCCAGCAGCTTAGGTGCTAGCGGAAGCACAGATACGCAGTATTTT
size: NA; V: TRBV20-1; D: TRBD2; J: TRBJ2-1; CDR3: CSATIPLAGEDEQFF; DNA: TGCAGTGCCACGATCCCTCTAGCGGGAGAAGATGAGCAGTTCTTC
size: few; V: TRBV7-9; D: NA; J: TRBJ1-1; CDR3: CASSLEQAAEDTEAFF; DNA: TGTGCCAGCAGCTTAGAGCAGGCAGCCGAGGACACTGAAGCTTTCTTT
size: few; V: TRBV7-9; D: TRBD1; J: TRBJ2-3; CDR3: CASSREDRADVF; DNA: TGTGCCAGCAGCCGCGAGGACAGGGCGGATGTTTTT
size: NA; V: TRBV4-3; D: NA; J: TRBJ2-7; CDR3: CASSQVFRGPTGEQYF; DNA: TGCGCCAGCAGCCAAGTTTTTAGGGGTCCAACGGGAGAGCAGTACTTC
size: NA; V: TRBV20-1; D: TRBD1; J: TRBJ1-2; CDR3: CSARLPDRGRRLDGYTF; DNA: TGCAGTGCTAGATTGCCTGACAGGGGGCGAAGGTTGGACGGCTACACCTTC
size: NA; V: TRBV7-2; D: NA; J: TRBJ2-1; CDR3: CASSLVIGFHDEQFF; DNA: TGTGCCAGCAGCTTGGTGATAGGATTCCACGATGAGCAGTTCTTC
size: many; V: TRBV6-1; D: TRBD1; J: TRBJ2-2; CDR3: CASSQTGDTGELFF; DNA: TGTGCCAGCAGTCAGACAGGGGACACCGGGGAGCTGTTTTTT
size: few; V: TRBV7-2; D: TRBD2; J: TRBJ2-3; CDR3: CASSLAWSGSADTQYF; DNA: TGTGCCAGCAGCTTAGCGTGGAGCGGGAGCGCAGATACGCAGTATTTT